The 22 T cell receptor beta chains given below trace back to one sample, sequenced in a study of blood T cells in healthy people across ages. Then a second PCR, running roughly 7 to 11 cycles, was carried out with a sample-barcoded 5' primer and a J-beta primer mix. MiXCR, run by TCRdb on the 5' RACE reads, gives a single entry per CDR3 protein. The sample consists of roughly 410,000 distinct CDR3 sequences, 45% to 65% of them appearing once. Sequencing was carried out using blood. These receptors were obtained from a man in his sixties in good health.

This chain joins TRBV11-3 and TRBJ2-1, with D hard to call. V dropped 2 bases and J dropped 3 bases, with 5 bases sitting between them. This CDR3 is 13 amino acids long. Per germline, CDR1 SGHNT and CDR2 YENEEA. CDR3 nucleotides: TGTGCCAGCAGCTTAAACAACTACAATGAGCAGTTCTTC. Its protein product is CASSLNNYNEQFF.

Concerning this clonotype: This may be a read error, as it is one base from a much larger clone. V gene TRBV29-1 combines with J gene TRBJ2-4; the D is unclear. The assigned J gene may be wrong: the sequence end matches TRBJ2-5 better. This CDR3 has 14 amino acids. Germline assignment: CDR1 SQVTM and CDR2 ANQGSEA. CDR3 in amino acids: CSVERAPRWETQYF. The CDR3 DNA reads TGCAGCGTTGAACGAGCGCCCAGGTGGGAGACCCAGTACTTC.

For this clonotype: An end of the junction differs from the germline gene, which may be a read error. The V and J genes are TRBV3-1 and TRBJ2-7; D tentatively fits TRBD1 or TRBD2 (7 bases each). Germline V gene sequence: CDR1 LGHDT, CDR2 YNNKEL (reference sequence). The length of the CDR3 is 13 residues. The CDR3 spells CANSRRGRDEQYF. The DNA for the CDR3 is TGTGCCAACAGCCGCAGGGGGAGGGACGAGCAGTACTTC.

This chain links TRBV7-8 with TRBJ2-3; 10 bases match TRBD2. The CDR3 consists of 18 residues. V dropped 1 base and J dropped 4; count of bases not matched to a gene: 11. Germline V gene sequence: CDR1 SGHVS, CDR2 FQNEAQ. Here the CDR3 reads CASSLVTSGAARPDTQYF. Written as DNA, the CDR3 is TGTGCCAGCAGCTTAGTAACTAGCGGGGCCGCTCGGCCAGATACGCAGTATTTT.

This chain connects TRBV20-1 to TRBJ2-7; 8 bases fit TRBD1. Per germline, CDR1 DFQATT and CDR2 SNEGSKA (reference sequence). Unmatched junction bases numbered 9, after V lost 3 bases and J lost 5 bases. The CDR3 sequence is 14 residues long. For the CDR3, the DNA is TGCAGTGCTAGGTCCTCGGACAGGGTCCACGAGCAGTACTTC. Protein: CSARSSDRVHEQYF.

The chain employs TRBV25-1 and TRBJ2-1, with 7 bases fitting TRBD2. The CDR3 length is 16 residues. V lost 4 bases, J lost 9 bases, and 15 bases stayed unmatched. CDR1 and CDR2 (germline): MGHDK, SYGVNS. The CDR3 is CASSALSGIIPGEQFF. The CDR3 DNA reads TGTGCCAGCAGTGCTCTAAGCGGGATCATCCCCGGTGAGCAGTTCTTC.

This clonotype has at least ten counts. This rearrangement joins TRBV7-9 to TRBJ2-3; no reliable D call. Trimming stripped 2 bases from V and 1 base from J, with 7 bases between. Germline V gene sequence: CDR1 SEHNR, CDR2 FQNEAQ (reference sequence). CDR3 size: 14 residues. The CDR3 here is CASSLSTGTDTQYF. The DNA for the CDR3 is TGTGCCAGCAGCTTAAGCACAGGCACAGATACGCAGTATTTT. The full variable domain, rest sourced from reference TRBV7-9 and TRBJ2-3, is DTGVSQNPRHKITKRGQNVTFRCDPISEHNRLYWYRQTLGQGPEFLTYFQNEAQLEKSRLLSDRFSAERPKGSFSTLEIQRTEQGDSAMYLCASSLSTGTDTQYFGPGTRLTVL.

The V gene is TRBV4-2, the J gene TRBJ2-7; no reliable D call. In germline, CDR1 is LGHNA, CDR2 YNFKEQ. This CDR3 is built from 15 residues. Trimming took off 1 base at V and 0 bases at J, with 10 bases between the two ends. CDR3 in amino acids: CASSQVGQSSYEQYF. The CDR3 region has the DNA TGTGCCAGCAGCCAAGTTGGGCAAAGCTCCTACGAGCAGTACTTC.

The chain recombines TRBV28 with TRBJ1-1; 8 bases line up with TRBD1. Germline values: CDR1 MDHEN, CDR2 SYDVKM. Germline trimming cut 6 bases from V and 4 bases from J; bases unmatched to any gene: 10. The CDR3 extends over 15 amino acids. CDR3 sequence reads: CASSRYRDRSTEAFF. In DNA form, the CDR3 reads TGTGCCAGCAGCCGATACAGGGACAGGAGCACTGAAGCTTTCTTT.

This clonotype was detected only a few times. The chain employs TRBV7-6 and TRBJ1-6; tentative D call: TRBD1 (5 bases). The length of the CDR3 is 16 residues. Looked up from germline, CDR1 is SGHVS and CDR2 is FNYEAQ. Trimming took off 5 bases at V and 5 bases at J, with 16 bases between the two ends. In DNA form, the CDR3 reads TGTGCCAGCAGCCTCCGAAGGTTGACAGATAATTCACCCCTCCACTTT. Protein: CASSLRRLTDNSPLHF.

V gene TRBV13 combines with J gene TRBJ2-1; 10 bases are shared with TRBD2. The length of the CDR3 is 17 residues. V lost 5 bases and J lost 1; bases outside the gene matches: 8. The V gene's germline CDR1 is PRHDT and CDR2 FYEKMQ (reference sequence). The CDR3: CASSPSGGRGSYNEQFF. The CDR3 region has the DNA TGTGCCAGCAGCCCTAGCGGGGGCCGCGGGTCCTACAATGAGCAGTTCTTC.

The chain uses TRBV20-1 and TRBJ2-3; D is perhaps TRBD2 (6 bases). The CDR3 contains 15 residues. V lost 3 bases and J 1 base, leaving 14 bases between the germline ends. Germline V CDR1 and CDR2: DFQATT, SNEGSKA (reference sequence). As DNA, the CDR3 is TGCAGTGCTAGCGTGCCGGGCGGGGGCACAGATACGCAGTATTTT. Amino acid sequence: CSASVPGGGTDTQYF.

This clonotype appeared many times. This chain uses TRBV7-3 with TRBJ2-1; 7 bases match TRBD2. Germline CDR1 SGHTA, CDR2 FQGTGA. Unmatched junction bases numbered 6, after V lost 4 bases and J lost 0 bases. This CDR3 is 16 amino acids long. CDR3 residues: CASSSTGTTSYNEQFF. The CDR3 nucleotides are TGTGCCAGCAGCTCTACCGGGACTACCTCCTACAATGAGCAGTTCTTC.

The chain couples TRBV28 to TRBJ2-2, with 9 bases identical to TRBD2. The length of the CDR3 is 13 residues. Unmatched junction bases numbered 5, after V lost 11 bases and J lost 4 bases. From germline, CDR1 is MDHEN and CDR2 SYDVKM. DNA for the CDR3: TGTGCCTCGCGGGAGGGGGGCACCGGGGAGCTGTTTTTT. Protein: CASREGGTGELFF.

V and J are TRBV7-8 and TRBJ2-1; tentatively, D is TRBD2 (7 bases). The germline V gene encodes CDR1 SGHVS and CDR2 FQNEAQ. The CDR3 spans 15 residues. V shed 1 base and J shed 10 bases, with 17 bases lying between them. CDR3 DNA: TGTGCCAGCAGCTTAGGACGGGCGGGGGCCTACGAGCAGTTCTTC. Its protein is CASSLGRAGAYEQFF. Full variable domain (rest looked up from reference TRBV7-8 and TRBJ2-1): GAGVSQSPRYKVAKRGQDVALRCDPISGHVSLFWYQQALGQGPEFLTYFQNEAQLDKSGLPSDRFFAERPEGSVSTLKIQRTQQEDSAVYLCASSLGRAGAYEQFFGPGTRLTVL.

In this sample, this clonotype turned up once. The chain links TRBV3-1 to TRBJ2-3; D is undetermined. This CDR3 has 13 amino acids. The V and J ends lost 4 bases and 2 bases respectively, with 7 bases between them. CDR1 and CDR2 (germline): LGHDT, YNNKEL (reference sequence). CDR3 bases: TGTGCCAGCAGCCCTTCATTCACAGATACGCAGTATTTT. It encodes CASSPSFTDTQYF.

This clonotype was seen only a few times. The J gene is TRBJ1-2, the V gene TRBV30, with D unresolved. Trimming removed 5 bases at V and 2 bases at J, with 3 bases between. Germline CDR1 is GTSNPN and CDR2 is SVGIG (reference sequence). This CDR3 region has 10 residues. As DNA, the CDR3 is TGTGCCTGGGAAAACTATGGCTACACCTTC. Translated, it gives CAWENYGYTF. Together with reference TRBV30 and TRBJ1-2, the CDR3 gives the full variable domain: SQTIHQWPATLVQPVGSPLSLECTVEGTSNPNLYWYRQAAGRGLQLLFYSVGIGQISSEVPQNLSASRPQDRQFILSSKKLLLSDSGFYLCAWENYGYTFGSGTRLTVV.

This clonotype was found a few times. This chain connects TRBV20-1 to TRBJ2-7; no reliable D call. The CDR3 covers 12 residues. Trimming pared 6 bases from V and 5 bases from J, leaving 14 bases between. Germline V gene sequence: CDR1 DFQATT, CDR2 SNEGSKA (reference sequence). The CDR3 DNA reads as TGCAGTGCCTCACCCTTGGAACACGAGCAGTACTTC. Protein sequence: CSASPLEHEQYF.

The chain is built from TRBV4-1 and TRBJ1-1; unclear D gene. In germline, CDR1 is MGHRA, CDR2 YSYEKL. The CDR3 runs 13 residues. The ends were cut back, 3 bases at V and 2 bases at J, with 7 bases in the middle. CDR3 sequence reads: CASSQTRNTEAFF. The CDR3 DNA sequence: TGCGCCAGCAGCCAGACACGTAACACTGAAGCTTTCTTT.

This clonotype was picked up a small number of times. This chain joins TRBV14 and TRBJ2-7; D unresolved. With 4 bases removed from V and 2 bases from J, the gap between germline ends came to 15 bases. The CDR3 spans 15 residues. The germline CDR1 and CDR2 sequences are SGHDN and FVKESK. The CDR3 loop is CASSRALGPTYEQYF. In DNA form, the CDR3 reads TGTGCCAGCAGCCGCGCTCTAGGCCCGACCTACGAGCAGTACTTC.

Only a few counts were recorded for this clonotype. The V call is TRBV7-2, the J call TRBJ2-3; possibly TRBD1 for D (5 bases). With 3 bases removed from V and 2 bases from J, the gap between germline ends came to 12 bases. CDR1 and CDR2 (germline): SGHTA, FQGNSA. The length of the CDR3 is 15 residues. Here the CDR3 DNA reads TGTGCCAGCAGCTTTATGCAGGGAAACACAGATACGCAGTATTTT. Translating it yields CASSFMQGNTDTQYF.

This sequence joins TRBV20-1 and TRBJ2-7, with TRBD2 matching over 10 bases. The V gene end was trimmed by 6 bases and the J gene end by 7 bases; junction bases not matched to a gene: 15. Germline V gene sequence: CDR1 DFQATT, CDR2 SNEGSKA (reference sequence). The CDR3 covers 15 residues. CDR3 sequence (DNA): TGCAGTGCCTATACCCCGGGACTAGCGCCCAATGAGCAGTACTTC. Translating it yields CSAYTPGLAPNEQYF.